These 32 T cell receptor beta chains originate from one sample sequenced in a study of cytomegalovirus exposure and HLA in healthy donors. 13 Jbeta primers and 60 Vbeta primers were used for the PCR. Only in-frame clones appear in the TCRdb table, and some are missing; sequencing was by immunoSEQ multiplex PCR. Here the sample spans about 150,000 clones, about 85% being singletons. The sequenced material came from PBMCs. Every receptor here comes from a woman aged 18-35 years in good health and CMV-seronegative.

V usage is TRBV6-6 and J usage is TRBJ1-5, with D perhaps matching TRBD1 (5 bases). Germline assignment: CDR1 MNHNY and CDR2 SVGAGI (reference sequence). The CDR3 extends over 16 amino acids. V was cut by 5 bases and J by 2 bases, with 16 bases left in between. The CDR3 reads CASSALPGLGNQPQHF. The CDR3 DNA is TGTGCCAGCAGTGCCCTTCCAGGGTTGGGCAATCAGCCCCAGCATTTT.

This chain joins TRBV5-5 and TRBJ2-7, with a possible D match to TRBD1 (5 bases). The germline V gene encodes CDR1 SGHKS and CDR2 YYEKEE (reference sequence). The CDR3 has 12 amino acids. V lost 3 bases and J lost 4, with 8 bases in between. The DNA for the CDR3 is TGTGCCAGCAGCTCCTACAGGTACGAGCAGTACTTC. This sequence encodes CASSSYRYEQYF.

V usage is TRBV7-2 and J usage is TRBJ1-5; 7 bases are shared with TRBD1. Germline CDR1 and CDR2: SGHTA and FQGNSA. With 6 bases clipped from V and 3 bases from J, the junction kept 5 bases outside the gene matches. This CDR3 has 14 residues. CDR3: CASRPGTDNQPQHF. CDR3 sequence (DNA): TGTGCCAGCAGGCCCGGGACAGACAATCAGCCCCAGCATTTT.

The rearrangement joins TRBV2 to TRBJ2-3; D call uncertain. The CDR3 consists of 17 residues. The germline CDR1 and CDR2 sequences are SNHLY and FYNNEI. The V and J ends lost 5 bases and 0 bases respectively, with 18 bases between them. CDR3 residues: CASSRFSFGISTDTQYF. CDR3 bases: TGTGCCAGCAGTCGATTTAGCTTCGGTATTAGCACAGATACGCAGTATTTT.

The chain is built from TRBV9 and TRBJ1-1; the D gene is possibly TRBD1 (6 bases). Germline CDR1 and CDR2: SGDLS and YYNGEE. The CDR3 runs to 13 residues. Trimming cost V 4 bases and J 6 bases, with 13 bases left between them. CDR3 protein: CASSTRQAAEAFF. CDR3 coding DNA: TGTGCCAGCAGCACCCGACAGGCGGCTGAAGCTTTCTTT.

The rearrangement uses TRBV28 and TRBJ2-7, with D maybe TRBD1 (6 bases). Trimming shortened V by 3 bases and J by 5 bases, and 11 bases separated the two germline ends. The germline gives CDR1 MDHEN, CDR2 SYDVKM. This CDR3 comprises 13 residues. The CDR3 spells CASSFSGQHEQYF. Written as DNA, the CDR3 is TGTGCCAGCAGTTTCTCCGGACAGCACGAGCAGTACTTC.

The genes are TRBV18 and TRBJ1-1; D is ambiguous. Germline V gene data show CDR1 as KGHSH and CDR2 as LQKENI. The CDR3 contains 15 residues. V dropped 3 bases and J dropped 1 base, with 12 bases sitting between them. The CDR3 nucleotides read TGTGCCAGCTCACCGAGCGGACCCCAGAACACTGAAGCTTTCTTT. Its translation is CASSPSGPQNTEAFF.

This clone was seen once. The CDR3 coding sequence is TGTGCCATCGGACAGGGCTTTGGGGAGACCCAGTACTTC. It is translated as CAIGQGFGETQYF. The rearrangement joins TRBV10-3 to TRBJ2-5, with TRBD1 matching 8 bases. Germline assignment: CDR1 ENHRY and CDR2 SYGVKD. V lost 8 bases and J lost 5; bases outside the gene matches: 7. The CDR3 consists of 13 residues.

The CDR3 loop reads CASSFLSGRAGDEQFF. In nucleotides, the CDR3 is TGCGCCAGCAGCTTCTTGAGCGGGAGGGCCGGGGATGAGCAGTTCTTC. The chain uses TRBV5-1 and TRBJ2-1; 10 nucleotides match TRBD2. The CDR3 is 16 amino acids. Trimming at V came to 2 bases and at J to 8 bases, leaving 10 bases not matched to a gene. CDR1 and CDR2 (germline): SGHRS, YFSETQ. Based on the CDR3 plus reference TRBV5-1 and TRBJ2-1, the full variable domain is KAGVTQTPRYLIKTRGQQVTLSCSPISGHRSVSWYQQTPGQGLQFLFEYFSETQRNKGNFPGRFSGRQFSNSRSEMNVSTLELGDSALYLCASSFLSGRAGDEQFFGPGTRLTVL.

This clone was counted only a few times. CDR3 sequence reads: CASRLRGAASYEQYF. The DNA for the CDR3 is TGTGCCAGCAGGCTCCGGGGGGCCGCTTCCTACGAGCAGTACTTC. The chain joins TRBV2 to TRBJ2-7, with D perhaps TRBD2 (7 bases). V shed 6 bases and J shed 1 base, with 16 bases lying between them. The CDR3 loop spans 15 amino acids. Germline V lookup: CDR1 SNHLY, CDR2 FYNNEI.

This CDR3 reads CASSEGLAGGTDTQYF. The CDR3 nucleotides read TGTGCCAGCAGTGAAGGTCTAGCGGGAGGCACAGATACGCAGTATTTT. This chain connects TRBV9 to TRBJ2-3; 10 nucleotides align to TRBD2. CDR3 size: 16 residues. Per the germline V gene, CDR1 is SGDLS and CDR2 is YYNGEE. The junction had 7 bases not matched to a gene; V was cut back by 5 bases and J by 1 base.

CDR3 sequence: CASSLGLQETQYF. CDR3 in DNA: TGTGCCAGCAGCTTAGGACTACAAGAGACCCAGTACTTC. The chain links TRBV7-7 to TRBJ2-5, with D perhaps TRBD2 (5 bases). CDR3 length: 13 amino acids. Germline V gene lookup returns CDR1 SSHAT and CDR2 FNYEAQ (reference sequence). Deletions cut 1 base from V and 2 bases from J, with 5 bases between.

This clone was seen a few times. The J gene is TRBJ2-7, the V gene TRBV30; D is unclear. This CDR3 region has 13 residues. Per germline, CDR1 GTSNPN and CDR2 SVGIG (reference sequence). The germline V and J ends were trimmed by 4 bases and 1 base, with 11 bases remaining between them. The CDR3 DNA reads TGTGCCTGGACGGGTCGCGATTCCTACGAGCAGTACTTC. Translated, it gives CAWTGRDSYEQYF.

This chain joins TRBV11-1 and TRBJ1-1, with a weak D call TRBD1 (6 bases). Germline CDR1 SGHAT, CDR2 FQDESV (reference sequence). There are 14 residues in the CDR3. The V and J ends lost 5 bases and 5 bases respectively, with 15 bases between them. Written as DNA, the CDR3 is TGTGCCAGCAGCCAAGAGGGGGGGTCTACTGAAGCTTTCTTT. Encoded protein: CASSQEGGSTEAFF.

The chain links TRBV7-9 to TRBJ2-5; perhaps TRBD2 as D (5 bases). Germline loops: CDR1 SEHNR, CDR2 FQNEAQ (reference sequence). This CDR3 contains 14 residues. V lost 7 bases, J lost 4 bases, and 16 bases lay in between. The CDR3 protein is CASTIATEGETQYF. The CDR3 bases are TGTGCCAGCACCATCGCGACCGAGGGAGAGACCCAGTACTTC.

J is TRBJ1-1 and V is TRBV28; D is perhaps TRBD1 (6 bases). The germline V gene encodes CDR1 MDHEN and CDR2 SYDVKM. V lost 5 bases to trimming and J lost 0 bases, with 10 bases between them. The CDR3 totals 14 residues. CDR3 in amino acids: CASSKTGLNTEAFF. For the CDR3, the DNA is TGTGCCAGCAGTAAAACAGGGTTGAACACTGAAGCTTTCTTT.

The V gene is TRBV18, the J gene TRBJ1-4; the match to TRBD1 covers 9 bases. The length of the CDR3 is 18 residues. Trimming cost V 3 bases and J 11 bases; bases outside gene matches: 19. Germline V gene data show CDR1 as KGHSH and CDR2 as LQKENI. The CDR3 reads CASSPTNLGQGLRWKLFF. CDR3 sequence (DNA): TGTGCCAGCTCACCCACGAACCTTGGACAGGGGCTCCGTTGGAAACTGTTTTTT.

Points on this clone: Compared with germline, one end of the junction differs, possibly owing to a read error. The chain combines TRBV10-2 with TRBJ1-6, with D tentatively TRBD1 (6 bases). This CDR3 spans 16 amino acids. Germline CDR1 and CDR2: WSHSY and SAAADI. DNA of the CDR3: TGCGCCAGCAGAAGACAGGAAGACTCCCATAATTCACCCCTCCACTTT. Protein product: CASRRQEDSHNSPLHF.

The rearrangement joins TRBV2 to TRBJ2-7; possible D gene TRBD1, 6 bases. Germline CDR1 SNHLY, CDR2 FYNNEI. Trimming left V 7 bases short and J 2 bases short, with 21 bases between. CDR3 length equals 16 residues. The CDR3 region has the DNA TGTGCCAGCACATACACTACAGGGTATCGGGCCTACGAGCAGTACTTC. This translates into CASTYTTGYRAYEQYF.

The chain links TRBV20-1 to TRBJ2-7; tentatively, D is TRBD1 (6 bases). Germline V gene lookup returns CDR1 DFQATT and CDR2 SNEGSKA (reference sequence). This CDR3 has 11 amino acids. CDR3 region: CSTGFSYEQYF. For the CDR3, the DNA is TGCAGCACAGGGTTCTCTTACGAGCAGTACTTC.

This chain joins TRBV6-4 and TRBJ2-2, with TRBD2 matching 9 bases. Looked up from germline, CDR1 is MRHNA and CDR2 is SNTAGT. The ends lost 6 bases at V and 2 bases at J; junction bases unmatched: 4. The length of the CDR3 is 15 residues. CDR3 amino acids: CASSPGTSNTGELFF. The CDR3 DNA follows: TGTGCCAGCAGCCCCGGGACTAGCAACACCGGGGAGCTGTTTTTT.

This clone appeared a single time. The V and J genes are TRBV21-1 and TRBJ1-2; the D call in the table, TRBD1, was not verified against the DNA. TRBV21-1 is reported as a pseudogene. This CDR3 spans 13 amino acids. The CDR3 is CASSKGTGSGYTF. In nucleotides, the CDR3 is TGTGCCAGCAGCAAAGGGACAGGAAGTGGCTACACCTTC.

This chain links TRBV4-3 with TRBJ2-1, with a tentative D call TRBD1 (7 bases). The CDR3 extends over 15 amino acids. Looked up from germline, CDR1 is LGHNA and CDR2 is YSLEER. Between the trimmed V and J ends, which lost 1 base and 9 bases, there was a span of 16 bases. This CDR3 reads CASSQGAGGLGEQFF. The CDR3 nucleotides are TGCGCCAGCAGCCAAGGGGCAGGGGGGTTGGGTGAGCAGTTCTTC.

The CDR3 loop is CASSPPGTSGYEQYF. The CDR3 nucleotides are TGTGCCAGCAGCCCACCCGGGACTAGCGGCTACGAGCAGTACTTC. The gene calls are TRBV7-2 and TRBJ2-7, with TRBD2 matching 11 bases. The J segment lost 3 bases and the V segment lost 5 bases, leaving 6 bases of the junction unmatched. The CDR3 is made up of 15 amino acids. Germline assignment: CDR1 SGHTA and CDR2 FQGNSA.

The rearrangement links TRBV9 to TRBJ2-1; 12 bases align to TRBD2. The germline V gene has CDR1 SGDLS and CDR2 YYNGEE. V was clipped by 3 bases and J by 0 bases; unmatched bases: 1. CDR3 size: 16 residues. CDR3 nucleotide sequence: TGTGCCAGCAGCGGACTAGCGGGAGTCTCCTACAATGAGCAGTTCTTC. This sequence encodes CASSGLAGVSYNEQFF. Full variable domain (remainder filled in from reference TRBV9 and TRBJ2-1): DSGVTQTPKHLITATGQRVTLRCSPRSGDLSVYWYQQSLDQGLQFLIQYYNGEERAKGNILERFSAQQFPDLHSELNLSSLELGDSALYFCASSGLAGVSYNEQFFGPGTRLTVL.

CDR3 residues: CASSLGISGETQYF. CDR3 in DNA: TGCGCCAGCAGCTTGGGTATTAGCGGGGAGACCCAGTACTTC. This chain uses TRBV5-1 with TRBJ2-5; 7 nucleotides match TRBD2. CDR3 size: 14 residues. Germline loops: CDR1 SGHRS, CDR2 YFSETQ. J lost 5 bases, V lost 0 bases, and 4 bases had no gene match.

This sequence joins TRBV7-2 and TRBJ1-3; the D is unclear. V lost 5 bases, J lost 7 bases, and 9 bases lay in between. The CDR3 runs to 12 residues. Per the germline V gene, CDR1 is SGHTA and CDR2 is FQGNSA. The CDR3, as DNA: TGTGCCAGCAGCCCGATCGGGAACACCATATATTTT. It yields the protein CASSPIGNTIYF. The full variable domain, its missing parts supplied by reference TRBV7-2 and TRBJ1-3, is GAGVSQSPSNKVTEKGKDVELRCDPISGHTALYWYRQSLGQGLEFLIYFQGNSAPDKSGLPSDRFSAERTGGSVSTLTIQRTQQEDSAVYLCASSPIGNTIYFGEGSWLTVV.

J is TRBJ1-2 and V is TRBV27, with 10 bases that match TRBD1. This CDR3 is 13 amino acids long. J was trimmed by 7 bases and V by 4 bases; bases with no gene match: 3. In germline, CDR1 is MNHEY, CDR2 SMNVEV (reference sequence). The CDR3 sequence is CASSWDRGVGYTF. The CDR3 nucleotides read TGTGCCAGCAGTTGGGACAGGGGTGTTGGCTACACCTTC.

The gene calls are TRBV5-4 and TRBJ2-5, with D possibly being TRBD2 (5 bases). The CDR3 is made up of 13 amino acids. V was cut by 0 bases and J by 5 bases, with 8 bases left in between. Germline CDR1 reads SGHNT; CDR2 reads YYREEE (reference sequence). CDR3 in amino acids: CASSLEPGETQYF. The CDR3, as DNA: TGTGCCAGCAGCTTGGAACCGGGGGAGACCCAGTACTTC.

The J gene is TRBJ1-2, the V gene TRBV30, with 7 positions matching TRBD1. Germline trimming cut 3 bases from V and 7 bases from J; bases unmatched to any gene: 8. This CDR3 has 13 amino acids. In germline, CDR1 is GTSNPN, CDR2 SVGIG (reference sequence). This CDR3 is CAWRSTGKRGYTF. The CDR3 nucleotides are TGTGCCTGGAGATCGACAGGGAAACGTGGCTACACCTTC.

This clone appeared a single time. The chain uses TRBV28 and TRBJ1-5, with 7 bases identical to TRBD1. Germline trimming cut 6 bases from V and 5 bases from J; bases unmatched to any gene: 7. This CDR3 has 14 amino acids. CDR1 is MDHEN and CDR2 is SYDVKM in the germline V gene. Written as DNA, the CDR3 is TGTGCCAGCAGACCCCAGGGGGGTTATCAGCCCCAGCATTTT. Amino acids: CASRPQGGYQPQHF. Drawing the rest from reference TRBV28 and TRBJ1-5, the complete variable domain is DVKVTQSSRYLVKRTGEKVFLECVQDMDHENMFWYRQDPGLGLRLIYFSYDVKMKEKGDIPEGYSVSREKKERFSLILESASTNQTSMYLCASRPQGGYQPQHFGDGTRLSIL.

V gene TRBV28 combines with J gene TRBJ2-7; D unresolved. Deletions cut 3 bases from V and 3 bases from J, with 12 bases between. The CDR3 covers 14 residues. Germline CDR1 reads MDHEN; CDR2 reads SYDVKM. CDR3 region: CASSFRSTGYEQYF. The DNA of the CDR3 is TGTGCCAGCAGTTTCCGTTCTACGGGCTACGAGCAGTACTTC.